This T cell receptor beta chain was recovered during a study of blood T cells in healthy people across ages. Alongside a J-beta primer mix, a sample-barcoded 5' primer served in a second PCR lasting about 7 to 11 cycles. TCRdb processed the 5' RACE reads anew with MiXCR; each CDR3 protein has one entry. The sample gives more than 1.4 million distinct CDR3 sequences, roughly 40% of which show up once; 7.9% is in the top ten. The trim removed 2 bases at V and 4 bases at J, leaving 12 bases unmatched. The CDR3 loop spans 17 amino acids. Germline V lookup: CDR1 MNHEY, CDR2 SVGAGI. The chain couples TRBV6-5 to TRBJ2-7; 9 nucleotides align to TRBD1. The clonotype originates from a woman between 18 and 29 years old in good health. What was sequenced was blood. The CDR3 is CASSYRDRETDYYEQYF. CDR3 coding DNA: TGTGCCAGCAGTTACCGGGACAGGGAAACGGACTATTACGAGCAGTACTTC.